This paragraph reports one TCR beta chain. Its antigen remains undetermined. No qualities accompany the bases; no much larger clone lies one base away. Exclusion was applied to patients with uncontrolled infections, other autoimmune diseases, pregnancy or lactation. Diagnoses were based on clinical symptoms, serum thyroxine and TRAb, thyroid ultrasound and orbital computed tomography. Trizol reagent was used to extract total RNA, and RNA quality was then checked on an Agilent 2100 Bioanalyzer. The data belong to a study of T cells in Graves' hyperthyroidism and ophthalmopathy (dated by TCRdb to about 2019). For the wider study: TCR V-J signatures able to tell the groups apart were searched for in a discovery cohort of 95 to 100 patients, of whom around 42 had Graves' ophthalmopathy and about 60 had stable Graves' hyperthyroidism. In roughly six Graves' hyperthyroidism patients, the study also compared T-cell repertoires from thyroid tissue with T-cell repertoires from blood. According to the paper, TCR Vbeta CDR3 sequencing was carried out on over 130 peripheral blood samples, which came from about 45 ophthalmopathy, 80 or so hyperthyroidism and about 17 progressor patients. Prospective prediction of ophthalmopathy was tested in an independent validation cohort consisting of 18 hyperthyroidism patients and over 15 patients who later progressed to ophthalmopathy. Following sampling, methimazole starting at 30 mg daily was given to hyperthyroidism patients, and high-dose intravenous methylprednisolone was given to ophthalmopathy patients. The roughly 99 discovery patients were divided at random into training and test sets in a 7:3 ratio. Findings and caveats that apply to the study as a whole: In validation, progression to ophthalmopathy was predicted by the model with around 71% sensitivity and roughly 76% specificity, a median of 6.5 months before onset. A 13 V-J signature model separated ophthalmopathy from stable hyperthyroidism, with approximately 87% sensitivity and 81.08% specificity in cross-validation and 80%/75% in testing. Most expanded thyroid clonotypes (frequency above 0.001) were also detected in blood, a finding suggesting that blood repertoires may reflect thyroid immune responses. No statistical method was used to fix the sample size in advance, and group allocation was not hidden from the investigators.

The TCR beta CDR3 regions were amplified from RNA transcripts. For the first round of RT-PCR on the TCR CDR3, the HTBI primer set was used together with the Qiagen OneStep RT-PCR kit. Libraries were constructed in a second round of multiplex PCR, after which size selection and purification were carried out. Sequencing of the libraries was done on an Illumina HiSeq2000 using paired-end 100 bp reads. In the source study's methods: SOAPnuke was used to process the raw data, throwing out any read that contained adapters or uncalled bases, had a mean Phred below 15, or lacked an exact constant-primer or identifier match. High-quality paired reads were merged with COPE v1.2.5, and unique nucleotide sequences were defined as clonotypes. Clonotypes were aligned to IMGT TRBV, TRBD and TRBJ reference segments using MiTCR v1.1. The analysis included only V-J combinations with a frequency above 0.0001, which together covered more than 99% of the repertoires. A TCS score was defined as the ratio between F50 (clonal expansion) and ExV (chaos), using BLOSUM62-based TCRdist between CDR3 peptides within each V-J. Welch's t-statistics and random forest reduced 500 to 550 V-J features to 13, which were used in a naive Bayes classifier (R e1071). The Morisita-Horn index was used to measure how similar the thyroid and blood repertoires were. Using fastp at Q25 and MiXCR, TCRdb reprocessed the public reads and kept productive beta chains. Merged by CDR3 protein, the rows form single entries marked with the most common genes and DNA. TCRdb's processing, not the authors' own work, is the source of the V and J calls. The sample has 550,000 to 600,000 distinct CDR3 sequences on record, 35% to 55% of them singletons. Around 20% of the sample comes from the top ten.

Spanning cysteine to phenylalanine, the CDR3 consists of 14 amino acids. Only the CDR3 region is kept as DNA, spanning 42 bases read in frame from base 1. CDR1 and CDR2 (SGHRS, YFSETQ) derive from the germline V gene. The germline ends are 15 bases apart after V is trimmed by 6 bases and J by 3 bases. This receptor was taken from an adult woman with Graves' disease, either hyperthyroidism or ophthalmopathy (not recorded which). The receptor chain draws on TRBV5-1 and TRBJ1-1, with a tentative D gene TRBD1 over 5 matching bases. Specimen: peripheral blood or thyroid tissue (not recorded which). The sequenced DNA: TGCGCCAGCAAGGTGGGGGGTTGGGACACTGAAGCTTTCTTT. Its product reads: CASKVGGWDTEAFF.